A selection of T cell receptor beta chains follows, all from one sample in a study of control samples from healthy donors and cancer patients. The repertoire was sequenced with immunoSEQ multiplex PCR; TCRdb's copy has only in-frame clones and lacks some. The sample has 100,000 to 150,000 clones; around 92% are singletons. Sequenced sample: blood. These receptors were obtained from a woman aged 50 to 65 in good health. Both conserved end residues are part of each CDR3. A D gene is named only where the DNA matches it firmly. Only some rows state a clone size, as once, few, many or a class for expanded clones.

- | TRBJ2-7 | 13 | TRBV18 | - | TGTGCCAGCTCAGTATTGCAGGCCTACGAGCAGTACTTC | CASSVLQAYEQYF
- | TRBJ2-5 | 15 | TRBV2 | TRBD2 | TGTGCCAGTGGGCCGGGACTAGCGTACCAAGAGACCCAGTACTTC | CASGPGLAYQETQYF
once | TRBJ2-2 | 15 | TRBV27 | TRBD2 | TGTGCCAGCAGTCAGCGGGGAGCGGGCACCGGGGAGCTGTTTTTT | CASSQRGAGTGELFF
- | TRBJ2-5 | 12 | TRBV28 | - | TGTGCCAGCAGTTTAGGCCCCAAGACCCAGTACTTC | CASSLGPKTQYF
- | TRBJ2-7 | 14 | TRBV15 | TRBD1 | TGTGCCACCAGCTCCCGGGACAGGGTAGGGGAGCAGTACTTC | CATSSRDRVGEQYF
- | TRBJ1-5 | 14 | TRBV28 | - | TGTGCCAGCAGCCCGGGGACGACTAATCAGCCCCAGCATTTT | CASSPGTTNQPQHF
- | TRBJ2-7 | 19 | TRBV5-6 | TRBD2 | TGTGCCAGCAGCTTGCACGACGGTTCGTGGGGCGGGAGCTCCTACGAGCAGTACTTC | CASSLHDGSWGGSSYEQYF
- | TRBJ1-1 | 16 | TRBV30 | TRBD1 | TGTGCCTGGAGTTCCGGGACAGGACACCGGGGCACTGAAGCTTTCTTT | CAWSSGTGHRGTEAFF
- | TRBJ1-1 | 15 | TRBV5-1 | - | TGCGCCAGCAGCTCTGCGGGGGCCCGGAACACTGAAGCTTTCTTT | CASSSAGARNTEAFF
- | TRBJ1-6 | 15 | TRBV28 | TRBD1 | TGTGCCAGCAGTTTAGGGGGACAGCTTAATTCACCCCTCCACTTT | CASSLGGQLNSPLHF
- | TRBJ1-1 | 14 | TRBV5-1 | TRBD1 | TGCGCCAGCAGCTTTGGACAGGTCGGCACTGAAGCTTTCTTT | CASSFGQVGTEAFF
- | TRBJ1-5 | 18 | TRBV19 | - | TGTGCCAGTAGTATAGCCATCGGACATACGGGTAGCAATCAGCCCCAGCATTTT | CASSIAIGHTGSNQPQHF
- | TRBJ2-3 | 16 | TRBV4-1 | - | TGCGCCAGCAGCCTCTTGGGACGGAGTGTCACAGATACGCAGTATTTT | CASSLLGRSVTDTQYF